The clone carrying this TCR beta chain showed up many times. Its target is unknown. The data stem from a study of regulatory T cells in long-lasting Graves disease. Across the whole study: With positive TSH receptor antibodies and over 5 years of antithyroid drugs, Graves' disease was considered persistent.

Looked up from germline, CDR1 is KGHSH and CDR2 is LQKENI. The V gene lost 3 bases and the J gene lost 4 bases, with 10 bases spanning the gap. The length of the CDR3 is 14 residues. Arm-PCR with iRepertoire HTBI primers amplified the CDR3 regions for these TCR beta libraries. TCRdb reanalysed the multiplex PCR reads using MiXCR and keeps one entry per CDR3 protein. The sample includes around 300,000 distinct CDR3 sequences, 22% of them seen just once. Study observations and caveats: Graves' patients with persistent disease showed TCR diversity lower than patients newly diagnosed.

Time point reported: persistent/refractory GD, antithyroid drugs over 5 years with positive TRAb. PBMC-derived RNA was used for the TCR library. Diagnosing Graves' disease relied on the American Thyroid Association guidelines. Patients came from an endocrinology department in Xi'an, China. This receptor was taken from a female donor with Graves disease. V usage is TRBV18 and J usage is TRBJ1-5; D ambiguous. This sample comprised peripheral blood mononuclear cells (PBMCs), obtained when the disease was refractory, from a patient treated with antithyroid drugs. CDR3: CASSPIVGNQPQHF. In DNA, the CDR3 is TGTGCCAGCTCACCGATAGTGGGAAATCAGCCCCAGCATTTT.